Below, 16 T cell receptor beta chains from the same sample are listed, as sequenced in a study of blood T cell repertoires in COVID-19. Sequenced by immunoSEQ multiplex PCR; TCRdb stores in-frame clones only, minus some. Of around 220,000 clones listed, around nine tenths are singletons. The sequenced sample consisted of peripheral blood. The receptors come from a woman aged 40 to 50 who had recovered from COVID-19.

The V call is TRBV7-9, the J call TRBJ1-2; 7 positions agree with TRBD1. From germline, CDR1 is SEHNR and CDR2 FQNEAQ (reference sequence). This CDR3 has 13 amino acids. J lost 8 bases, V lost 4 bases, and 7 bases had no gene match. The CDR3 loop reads CASSSTGEKGYTF. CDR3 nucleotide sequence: TGTGCCAGCAGCTCAACAGGGGAGAAGGGCTACACCTTC.

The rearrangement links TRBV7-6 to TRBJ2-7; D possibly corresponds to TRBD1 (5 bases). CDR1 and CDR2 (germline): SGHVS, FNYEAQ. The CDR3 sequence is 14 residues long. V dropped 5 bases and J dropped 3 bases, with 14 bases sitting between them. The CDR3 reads CASSVGAGIYEQYF. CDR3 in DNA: TGTGCCAGCAGCGTAGGGGCAGGGATCTACGAGCAGTACTTC.

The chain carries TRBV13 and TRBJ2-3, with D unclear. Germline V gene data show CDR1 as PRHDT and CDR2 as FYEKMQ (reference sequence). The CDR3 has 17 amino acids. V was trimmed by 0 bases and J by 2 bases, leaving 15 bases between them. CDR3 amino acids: CASSLGGPLGSTDTQYF. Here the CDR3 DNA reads TGTGCCAGCAGCTTAGGGGGCCCACTTGGCTCCACAGATACGCAGTATTTT.

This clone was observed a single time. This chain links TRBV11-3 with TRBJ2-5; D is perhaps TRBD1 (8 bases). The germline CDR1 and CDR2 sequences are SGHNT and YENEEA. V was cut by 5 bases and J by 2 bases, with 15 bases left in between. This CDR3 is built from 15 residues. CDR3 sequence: CASSQTGGGQETQYF. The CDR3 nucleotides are TGTGCCAGCAGCCAAACAGGGGGAGGGCAAGAGACCCAGTACTTC.

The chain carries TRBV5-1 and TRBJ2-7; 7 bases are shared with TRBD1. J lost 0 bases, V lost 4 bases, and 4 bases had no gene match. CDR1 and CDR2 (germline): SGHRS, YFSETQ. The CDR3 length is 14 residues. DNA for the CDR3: TGCGCCAGCAGCCCCTGGGACAGCTCCTACGAGCAGTACTTC. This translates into CASSPWDSSYEQYF. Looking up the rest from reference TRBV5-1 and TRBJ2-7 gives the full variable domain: KAGVTQTPRYLIKTRGQQVTLSCSPISGHRSVSWYQQTPGQGLQFLFEYFSETQRNKGNFPGRFSGRQFSNSRSEMNVSTLELGDSALYLCASSPWDSSYEQYFGPGTRLTVT.

The CDR3 loop is CASSQPGPYEQYF. The CDR3 DNA sequence: TGCGCCAGCAGCCAGCCAGGCCCCTACGAGCAGTACTTC. The chain recombines TRBV4-1 with TRBJ2-7; D gene unclear. The CDR3 has 13 amino acids. Trimming pared 3 bases from V and 2 bases from J, leaving 8 bases between. The germline V gene encodes CDR1 MGHRA and CDR2 YSYEKL.

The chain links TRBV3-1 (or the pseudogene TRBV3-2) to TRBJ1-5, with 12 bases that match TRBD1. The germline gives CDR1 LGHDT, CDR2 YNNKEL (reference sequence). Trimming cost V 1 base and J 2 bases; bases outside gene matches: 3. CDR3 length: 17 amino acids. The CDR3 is CASSQAGQGAGNQPQHF. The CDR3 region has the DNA TGTGCCAGCAGCCAAGCGGGACAGGGGGCCGGCAATCAGCCCCAGCATTTT.

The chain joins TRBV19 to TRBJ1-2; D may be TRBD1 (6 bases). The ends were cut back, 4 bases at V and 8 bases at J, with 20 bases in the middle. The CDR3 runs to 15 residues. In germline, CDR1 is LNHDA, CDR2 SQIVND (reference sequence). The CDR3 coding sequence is TGTGCCAGTAGTACACCGGGACACAGGATGGAGGGCTACACCTTC. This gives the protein CASSTPGHRMEGYTF.

The CDR3 region has the DNA TGTGCCAGCAGCCAGTCCGGGCGGGGGCACCAAGAGACCCAGTACTTC. It encodes CASSQSGRGHQETQYF. This chain connects TRBV4-2 to TRBJ2-5; weak D call: TRBD2 (7 bases). Trimming cost V 3 bases and J 0 bases, with 14 bases left between them. In germline, CDR1 is LGHNA, CDR2 YNFKEQ. CDR3 length: 16 amino acids.

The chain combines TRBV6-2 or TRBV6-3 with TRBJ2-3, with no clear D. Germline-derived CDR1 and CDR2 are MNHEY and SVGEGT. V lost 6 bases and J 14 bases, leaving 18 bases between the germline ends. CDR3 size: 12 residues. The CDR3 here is CASSQRGKYGYF. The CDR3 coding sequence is TGTGCCAGCAGCCAGCGCGGTAAATACGGGTATTTT.

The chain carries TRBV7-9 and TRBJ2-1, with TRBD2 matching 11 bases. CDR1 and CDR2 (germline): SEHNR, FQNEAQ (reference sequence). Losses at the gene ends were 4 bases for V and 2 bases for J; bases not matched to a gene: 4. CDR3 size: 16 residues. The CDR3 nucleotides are TGTGCCAGCAGCTCGGGACTAGCGGAACCCTACAATGAGCAGTTCTTC. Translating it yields CASSSGLAEPYNEQFF.

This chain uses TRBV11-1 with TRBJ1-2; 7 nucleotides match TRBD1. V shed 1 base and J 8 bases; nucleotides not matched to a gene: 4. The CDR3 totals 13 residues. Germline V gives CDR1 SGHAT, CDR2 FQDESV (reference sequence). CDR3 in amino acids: CASSLEGGRGYTF. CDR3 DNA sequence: TGTGCCAGCAGCTTAGAAGGGGGCAGGGGCTACACCTTC.

CDR3 sequence (DNA): TGTGCCAGCAGCTTGATAGAGGGGGCCTACAATGAGCAGTTCTTC. Translating gives CASSLIEGAYNEQFF. This rearrangement joins TRBV11-2 to TRBJ2-1, with D possibly being TRBD1 (6 bases). Trimming took 3 bases from V and 2 from J, leaving 11 bases between them. The V gene's germline CDR1 is SGHAT and CDR2 FQNNGV. The CDR3 is 15 residues long. The full variable domain, in which reference TRBV11-2 and TRBJ2-1 provide the parts outside the CDR3, is EAGVAQSPRYKIIEKRQSVAFWCNPISGHATLYWYQQILGQGPKLLIQFQNNGVVDDSQLPKDRFSAERLKGVDSTLKIQPAKLEDSAVYLCASSLIEGAYNEQFFGPGTRLTVL.

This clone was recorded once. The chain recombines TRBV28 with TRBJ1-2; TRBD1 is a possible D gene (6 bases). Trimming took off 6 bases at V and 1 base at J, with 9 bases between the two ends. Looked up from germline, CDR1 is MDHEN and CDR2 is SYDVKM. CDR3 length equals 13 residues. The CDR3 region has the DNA TGTGCCAGCAGAGGGGGGGGTAACTATGGCTACACCTTC. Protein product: CASRGGGNYGYTF.

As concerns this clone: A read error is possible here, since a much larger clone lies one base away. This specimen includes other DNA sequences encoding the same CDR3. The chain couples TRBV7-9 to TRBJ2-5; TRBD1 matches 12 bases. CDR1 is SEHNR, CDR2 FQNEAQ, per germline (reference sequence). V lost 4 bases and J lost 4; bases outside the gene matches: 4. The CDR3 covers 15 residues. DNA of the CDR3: TGTGCCAGCAGCTCCGGGACAGGGGGCAGAGAGACCCAGTACTTC. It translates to CASSSGTGGRETQYF.

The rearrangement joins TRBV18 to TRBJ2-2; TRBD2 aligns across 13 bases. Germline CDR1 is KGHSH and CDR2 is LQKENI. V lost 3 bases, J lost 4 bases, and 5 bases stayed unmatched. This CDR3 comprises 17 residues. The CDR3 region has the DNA TGTGCCAGCTCACCGGGACTAGCGGGGCGAACCACCGGGGAGCTGTTTTTT. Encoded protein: CASSPGLAGRTTGELFF.